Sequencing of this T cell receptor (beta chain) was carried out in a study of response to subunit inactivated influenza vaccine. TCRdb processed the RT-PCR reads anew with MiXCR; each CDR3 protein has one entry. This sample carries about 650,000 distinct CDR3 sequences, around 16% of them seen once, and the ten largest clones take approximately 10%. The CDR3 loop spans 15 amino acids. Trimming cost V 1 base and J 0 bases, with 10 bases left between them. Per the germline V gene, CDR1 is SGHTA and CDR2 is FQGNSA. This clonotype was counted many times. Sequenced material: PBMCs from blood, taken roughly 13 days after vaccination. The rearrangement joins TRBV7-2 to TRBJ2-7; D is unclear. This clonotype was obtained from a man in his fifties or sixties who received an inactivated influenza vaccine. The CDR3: CASSLGGQNSYEQYF. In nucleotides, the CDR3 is TGTGCCAGCAGCTTAGGTGGCCAGAACTCCTACGAGCAGTACTTC.